The T cell receptor (beta chain) described here comes from a study of PD-L1 blockade in urothelial cancer. Study-level information: A median of about 140,000 T cells was found in the blood samples.

This clone was counted between two and nine times. Germline values: CDR1 SGHAT, CDR2 FQNNGV. The CDR3 length is 14 residues. With 5 bases clipped from V and 7 bases from J, the junction kept 9 bases outside the gene matches. Sequencing was performed with immunoSEQ multiplex PCR; in TCRdb, only in-frame clones are kept and a portion is missing. The sample holds 95,000 to 130,000 clones, about 89% seen once. The time point is: peripheral blood 6 weeks after treatment start. Sequencing was performed on PBMCs, taken around atezolizumab (anti-PD-L1) treatment. The sequence derives from a man in his sixties with urothelial cancer. The chain is built from TRBV11-2 and TRBJ1-2; 8 positions match TRBD1. The chain's CDR3 is CASSPAGQARGYTF. CDR3 DNA sequence: TGTGCCAGCAGCCCCGCGGGACAGGCTCGTGGCTACACCTTC.